The 25 T cell receptor beta chains presented below share a single source sample, sequenced in a study of OX40 agonist ivuxolimab in advanced cancers. Some clones are missing from TCRdb's copy, which holds only in-frame ones; the method was immunoSEQ multiplex PCR. This sample has tens of thousands of clones, with approximately 80% found just once. Material: CD4+ or CD8+ T cells sorted from blood, obtained in a trial of the OX40 agonist ivuxolimab. The receptors originated from an adult with an advanced solid tumor such as melanoma, head and neck, liver or kidney cancer.

The sample holds one count of this clone. As DNA, the CDR3 is TGTGCCAGCAGCTTAGATTGGGGGCGAGCTTTCTTT. Residues: CASSLDWGRAFF. The chain recombines TRBV7-6 with TRBJ1-1, with D possibly TRBD1 on 6 matching bases. CDR3 size: 12 residues. Germline CDR1 reads SGHVS; CDR2 reads FNYEAQ. The germline V and J ends were trimmed by 1 base and 10 bases, with 10 bases remaining between them.

This clone was recorded a few times. The chain is built from TRBV9 and TRBJ2-5; 12 bases agree with TRBD2. With V trimmed by 0 bases and J by 0 bases, 6 bases remained unmatched. The CDR3 runs to 18 residues. Germline V gene lookup returns CDR1 SGDLS and CDR2 YYNGEE. The CDR3 protein is CASSVALAGGGYQETQYF. The DNA of the CDR3 is TGTGCCAGCAGCGTAGCTCTAGCGGGAGGGGGGTACCAAGAGACCCAGTACTTC.

The V call is TRBV7-2, the J call TRBJ2-3; D gene unclear. The CDR3 is 11 amino acids. Looked up from germline, CDR1 is SGHTA and CDR2 is FQGNSA. Trimming left V 5 bases short and J 6 bases short, with 6 bases between. DNA of the CDR3: TGTGCCAGCAGCCCCTATGATACGCAGTATTTT. Its translation is CASSPYDTQYF.

This clone was recorded a few times. This chain joins TRBV7-9 and TRBJ1-5; D gene uncertain. The CDR3 contains 14 residues. Germline CDR1 is SEHNR and CDR2 is FQNEAQ (reference sequence). Trimming stripped 5 bases from V and 7 bases from J, with 15 bases between. The chain's CDR3 is CASSTDPPGQPQHF. CDR3 in DNA: TGTGCCAGCAGCACGGACCCACCGGGGCAGCCCCAGCATTTT. Complete variable domain (other parts from reference TRBV7-9 and TRBJ1-5): DTGVSQNPRHKITKRGQNVTFRCDPISEHNRLYWYRQTLGQGPEFLTYFQNEAQLEKSRLLSDRFSAERPKGSFSTLEIQRTEQGDSAMYLCASSTDPPGQPQHFGDGTRLSIL.

The chain joins TRBV6-6 to TRBJ2-1, with unresolved D. The germline V gene has CDR1 MNHNY and CDR2 SVGAGI (reference sequence). The length of the CDR3 is 12 residues. The ends were cut back, 10 bases at V and 4 bases at J, with 11 bases in the middle. The CDR3 nucleotides read TGTGCCATCTTGGACGCTTACAATGAGCAGTTCTTC. Amino acids: CAILDAYNEQFF.

The gene calls are TRBV7-2 and TRBJ1-6; 7 bases are a match to TRBD1. CDR1 SGHTA and CDR2 FQGNSA come from the germline V gene. The CDR3 length is 14 residues. Trimming took 3 bases from V and 6 from J; bases not matched to a gene: 2. The CDR3 bases are TGTGCCAGCAGCTTGGGACAGCTTAATTCACCCCTCCACTTT. Amino acids: CASSLGQLNSPLHF.

The chain has TRBV18 and TRBJ2-7; TRBD2 agrees at 8 bases. V lost 6 bases, J lost 0 bases, and 10 bases stayed unmatched. This CDR3 is built from 16 residues. Per the germline V gene, CDR1 is KGHSH and CDR2 is LQKENI. The CDR3 DNA reads as TGTGCCAGCTCGTTGGGTCACAGCGGGGGCTCCTACGAGCAGTACGTC. Translating it yields CASSLGHSGGSYEQYV.

This clone turned up a few times. The rearrangement links TRBV19 to TRBJ1-2; a possible D gene is TRBD1 (6 bases). V gave up 7 bases and J gave up 7 bases, with 19 bases separating them. Per germline, CDR1 LNHDA and CDR2 SQIVND (reference sequence). The CDR3 covers 14 residues. Here the CDR3 DNA reads TGTGCCAGTATGAGGGGTAGACAGGAGCGTGGCTACACCTTC. Translated, it gives CASMRGRQERGYTF.

This clone was seen only once. The rearrangement links TRBV2 to TRBJ2-3; 9 nucleotides line up with TRBD2. Trimming cost V 7 bases and J 2 bases; bases outside gene matches: 7. Germline V lookup: CDR1 SNHLY, CDR2 FYNNEI. The CDR3 consists of 15 residues. The CDR3: CASTGTSPHTDTQYF. In DNA form, the CDR3 reads TGTGCCAGCACAGGGACTAGCCCACACACAGATACGCAGTATTTT.

This sequence joins TRBV4-1 and TRBJ1-2; D unresolved. CDR1 is MGHRA, CDR2 YSYEKL, per germline. CDR3 length: 14 amino acids. Trimming took 0 bases from V and 7 from J, leaving 12 bases between them. CDR3 DNA sequence: TGCGCCAGCAGCCAAGATAGGCAGTCCGTTGGCTACACCTTC. Encoded protein: CASSQDRQSVGYTF.

The gene calls are TRBV7-8 and TRBJ2-7; D is perhaps TRBD1 (6 bases). CDR1 is SGHVS, CDR2 FQNEAQ, per germline. This CDR3 spans 16 amino acids. V gave up 0 bases and J gave up 1 base, with 13 bases separating them. Here the CDR3 reads CASSLATRGLSYEQYF. CDR3 nucleotides: TGTGCCAGCAGCTTAGCCACCAGGGGTTTATCCTACGAGCAGTACTTC.

This clone is judged medium-sized. J is TRBJ1-3 and V is TRBV5-4, with D uncertain. The CDR3 is made up of 14 amino acids. V lost 0 bases and J lost 2, with 6 bases in between. Germline lookup yields CDR1 SGHNT and CDR2 YYREEE (reference sequence). CDR3 region: CASSLDGAGNTIYF. In DNA, the CDR3 is TGTGCCAGCAGCTTGGACGGAGCTGGAAACACCATATATTTT.

In its sample, this clone was seen many times. This chain connects TRBV20-1 to TRBJ1-1; D remains unclear. The CDR3 covers 11 residues. Per germline, CDR1 DFQATT and CDR2 SNEGSKA (reference sequence). V was pared by 7 bases and J by 5 bases, with 11 bases between. The CDR3 region has the DNA TGCAGTGTCAAACCGAGAACTGAAGCTTTCTTT. Translating it yields CSVKPRTEAFF.

This clone has a handful of counts. This rearrangement joins TRBV19 to TRBJ2-3, with 7 bases identical to TRBD2. Germline V gene sequence: CDR1 LNHDA, CDR2 SQIVND (reference sequence). Trimming cost V 5 bases and J 3 bases; bases outside gene matches: 8. The CDR3 consists of 15 residues. The CDR3 reads CASSSQRGGTDTQYF. For the CDR3, the DNA is TGTGCCAGTAGTTCCCAGCGGGGAGGTACAGATACGCAGTATTTT.

The CDR3 spells CASSSPATGDEQYF. CDR3 DNA sequence: TGTGCCAGCAGCTCCCCCGCGACCGGGGACGAGCAGTACTTC. The chain links TRBV11-2 to TRBJ2-7; D may be TRBD2 (5 bases). Trimming removed 4 bases from V and 5 bases from J, with 15 bases in between. CDR3 length: 14 residues. The germline V gene has CDR1 SGHAT and CDR2 FQNNGV.

The rearrangement uses TRBV7-6 and TRBJ2-7; D call uncertain. V gave up 5 bases and J gave up 3 bases, with 17 bases separating them. The V gene's germline CDR1 is SGHVS and CDR2 FNYEAQ. The length of the CDR3 is 15 residues. The CDR3 nucleotides are TGTGCCAGCAGCCCCCCCGAGCAGCCAAACTACGAGCAGTACGTC. Translated, it gives CASSPPEQPNYEQYV.

V usage is TRBV2 and J usage is TRBJ1-3, with D uncertain. V was clipped by 6 bases and J by 0 bases, with 15 bases between them. The CDR3 runs to 16 residues. CDR1 and CDR2 from the germline V gene are SNHLY and FYNNEI. In DNA form, the CDR3 reads TGTGCCAGCAGCTCGGTACAGCTGAGCTCTGGAAACACCATATATTTT. Protein product: CASSSVQLSSGNTIYF.

This clone is a singleton in its sample. The chain has TRBV11-2 and TRBJ2-4; TRBD2 aligns across 11 bases. Germline V lookup: CDR1 SGHAT, CDR2 FQNNGV. The CDR3 length is 13 residues. Trimming removed 3 bases from V and 8 bases from J; junction bases left unmatched: 0. CDR3 loop: CASSFSGRDIQYF. The CDR3, as DNA: TGTGCCAGCAGCTTTAGCGGGAGGGACATTCAGTACTTC.

The table lists this clone with a count of one. The rearrangement links TRBV13 to TRBJ2-7; D unresolved. The CDR3 runs to 14 residues. V was clipped by 5 bases and J by 3 bases, with 14 bases between them. Per germline, CDR1 PRHDT and CDR2 FYEKMQ (reference sequence). The CDR3 sequence: CASSHPDGYYEQYF. CDR3 sequence (DNA): TGTGCCAGCAGCCACCCTGACGGCTACTACGAGCAGTACTTC.

This clone was seen only a few times. The chain has TRBV30 and TRBJ1-1; D gene unclear. The CDR3 is 12 residues long. Germline assignment: CDR1 GTSNPN and CDR2 SVGIG (reference sequence). V was shortened by 5 bases and J by 6 bases, with 13 bases between the two germline ends. The chain's CDR3 is CAWRGVAPEAFF. CDR3 coding DNA: TGTGCCTGGCGAGGCGTGGCCCCTGAAGCTTTCTTT.

The rearrangement uses TRBV27 and TRBJ2-1; tentative D call: TRBD2 (6 bases). The CDR3 spans 15 residues. Trimming removed 5 bases at V and 3 bases at J, with 14 bases between. The V gene's germline CDR1 is MNHEY and CDR2 SMNVEV (reference sequence). As DNA, the CDR3 is TGTGCCAGCAGTCCCGGGGGTAGCCTCTACAATGAGCAGTTCTTC. This codes for CASSPGGSLYNEQFF.

This chain joins TRBV7-2 and TRBJ2-1, with D perhaps TRBD1 or TRBD2 (5 bases each). V was trimmed by 8 bases and J by 6 bases, leaving 17 bases between them. Germline loops: CDR1 SGHTA, CDR2 FQGNSA. This CDR3 has 14 residues. The CDR3 sequence is CASEVQGESNEQFF. The DNA of the CDR3 is TGTGCCAGCGAGGTCCAGGGAGAATCCAATGAGCAGTTCTTC.

The chain carries TRBV7-3 and TRBJ2-7; TRBD1 is a possible D gene (6 bases). The V gene lost 4 bases and the J gene lost 3 bases, with 22 bases spanning the gap. CDR3 size: 17 residues. The germline V gene has CDR1 SGHTA and CDR2 FQGTGA. The DNA of the CDR3 is TGTGCCAGCAGCTCCACGCCCCCATTGGGGGCAAACTACGAGCAGTACGTC. It translates to CASSSTPPLGANYEQYV.

V is TRBV4-2 and J is TRBJ2-5, with D perhaps matching TRBD1 or TRBD2 (6 bases each). The J call may be in error: the DNA end matches TRBJ2-7 better. CDR1 is LGHNA and CDR2 is YNFKEQ in the germline V gene. The CDR3 has 16 residues. CDR3 loop: CASSQDGALGGSEQYF. The DNA for the CDR3 is TGTGCCAGCAGCCAAGATGGGGCTCTAGGGGGGAGCGAGCAGTACTTC.

The genes are TRBV5-4 and TRBJ2-2; D gene ambiguous. The germline V and J ends were trimmed by 1 base and 4 bases, with 5 bases remaining between them. CDR3 length equals 13 residues. Germline-derived CDR1 and CDR2 are SGHNT and YYREEE (reference sequence). CDR3 bases: TGTGCCAGCAGCTTGCCCGTCACCGGGGAGCTGTTTTTT. This sequence encodes CASSLPVTGELFF.